Shown below are 6 T cell receptor beta chains from a single sample sequenced in a study of blood T cell repertoires in COVID-19. Clones were sequenced by immunoSEQ multiplex PCR, and TCRdb holds only the in-frame ones, with some missing. This sample has 390,000 or so clones, with roughly 90% found just once. Sequencing was performed on peripheral blood. Receptors were obtained from a young woman with COVID-19, enrolled during active disease.

The chain couples TRBV6-2 or TRBV6-3 to TRBJ2-1; 7 bases map to TRBD1. The CDR3 has 18 residues. Germline CDR1 reads MNHEY; CDR2 reads SVGEGT. The J segment lost 6 bases and the V segment lost 3 bases, leaving 17 bases of the junction unmatched. CDR3 sequence (DNA): TGTGCCAGCAGTTATCTTGTGCTGAGGGGGCGCGTGATCAATGAGCAGTTCTTC. Amino acid sequence: CASSYLVLRGRVINEQFF.

This chain connects TRBV11-2 to TRBJ1-6; 8 bases align to TRBD1. V lost 1 base and J lost 8; bases outside the gene matches: 13. CDR3 length equals 18 residues. In germline, CDR1 is SGHAT, CDR2 FQNNGV. CDR3 region: CASSLGVRTGKSYSPLHF. The DNA of the CDR3 is TGTGCCAGCAGCTTAGGGGTGCGGACAGGGAAAAGTTATTCACCCCTCCACTTT.

V usage is TRBV10-3 and J usage is TRBJ1-1, with D hard to call. Germline V CDR1 and CDR2: ENHRY, SYGVKD. This CDR3 is built from 13 residues. Deletions cut 4 bases from V and 2 bases from J, with 8 bases between. CDR3 coding DNA: TGTGCCATCAGTGGAGGGATTAACACTGAAGCTTTCTTT. Amino acid sequence: CAISGGINTEAFF.

The chain links TRBV11-2 to TRBJ1-5; no reliable D call. This CDR3 has 15 amino acids. Trimming left V 2 bases short and J 3 bases short, with 11 bases between. CDR1 and CDR2 (germline): SGHAT, FQNNGV. The CDR3 DNA sequence: TGTGCCAGCAGCTTAAGCGGGGTGGCCAATCAGCCCCAGCATTTT. Translated, it gives CASSLSGVANQPQHF.

On this clone: At one boundary the junction diverges from the germline segment, which might be a read error. The chain is built from TRBV30 and TRBJ1-5, with TRBD1 identical over 7 bases. The CDR3 contains 14 residues. CDR1 and CDR2 (germline): GTSNPN, SVGIG (reference sequence). The DNA for the CDR3 is TGCGGGAGTTCAACAGGGGTTGGGAATCAGCCCCAGCATTTT. Its translation: CGSSTGVGNQPQHF.

The chain couples TRBV6-2 or TRBV6-3 to TRBJ2-3; 13 positions agree with TRBD2. The V gene end was trimmed by 6 bases and the J gene end by 13 bases; junction bases not matched to a gene: 10. The CDR3 length is 14 residues. The germline CDR1 and CDR2 sequences are MNHEY and SVGEGT. The CDR3 DNA sequence: TGTGCCAGCAGCCCCAGACTAGCGGGGGGTGAGGAGTATTTT. Translating it yields CASSPRLAGGEEYF.